This entry lists 3 T cell receptor beta chains sequenced from one sample in a study of blood T cell repertoires in COVID-19. Data came from immunoSEQ multiplex PCR; TCRdb stores just in-frame clones and leaves some out. The sample lists approximately 470,000 clones; about 90% were seen once. Sample: PBMCs or T cells enriched from blood (not recorded which). The receptors originated from a woman younger than 35 who had recovered from COVID-19.

The gene calls are TRBV19 and TRBJ2-1; 11 bases agree with TRBD2. Germline loops: CDR1 LNHDA, CDR2 SQIVND (reference sequence). Trimming at V came to 1 base and at J to 8 bases, leaving 10 bases not matched to a gene. CDR3 length: 17 amino acids. Here the CDR3 DNA reads TGTGCCAGTAGTATAGGGAGCGGGCTAGCGGGGGGCGATGAGCAGTTCTTC. Protein: CASSIGSGLAGGDEQFF.

This sequence joins TRBV12-3 or TRBV12-4 and TRBJ2-7; D is uncertain. This CDR3 has 13 amino acids. V was shortened by 7 bases and J by 0 bases, with 10 bases between the two germline ends. The CDR3 spells CASKGGYSYEQYF. In DNA, the CDR3 is TGTGCCAGCAAAGGCGGTTACTCCTACGAGCAGTACTTC.

The chain combines TRBV25-1 with TRBJ2-7; a weak D match, TRBD2 (6 bases). CDR3 size: 14 residues. Germline loops: CDR1 MGHDK, CDR2 SYGVNS. V was pared by 8 bases and J by 10 bases, with 24 bases between. The CDR3 spells CASSPTWGLWGQYF. CDR3 DNA sequence: TGTGCCAGCTCCCCAACATGGGGACTCTGGGGTCAGTACTTC.